What follows are 25 T cell receptor beta chains derived from one specimen sequenced in a study of OX40 agonist ivuxolimab in advanced cancers. Produced via immunoSEQ multiplex PCR; TCRdb's table is partial and in-frame only. The table has approximately 74,000 clones, roughly 92% seen once. The sample consisted of CD4+ or CD8+ T cells sorted from blood, taken in a trial of the OX40 agonist ivuxolimab. Receptor source: an adult with an advanced solid tumor such as melanoma, head and neck, liver or kidney cancer.

This chain uses TRBV6-6 with TRBJ1-4; D remains ambiguous. This CDR3 is built from 12 residues. The germline CDR1 and CDR2 sequences are MNHNY and SVGAGI (reference sequence). V was trimmed by 8 bases and J by 8 bases, leaving 12 bases between them. CDR3 sequence (DNA): TGTGCCAGCGGGTTGAGGGTGGAAAAACTGTTTTTT. This sequence encodes CASGLRVEKLFF.

With regard to this clone: Additional DNA sequences in this sample encode the identical CDR3. The chain is built from TRBV18 and TRBJ2-3; D uncertain. From germline, CDR1 is KGHSH and CDR2 LQKENI. CDR3 length: 12 residues. The V and J ends lost 0 bases and 3 bases respectively, with 1 base between them. CDR3 protein: CASSPPTDTQYF. The CDR3 nucleotides read TGTGCCAGCTCACCACCAACAGATACGCAGTATTTT.

The rearrangement joins TRBV6-5 to TRBJ1-2; TRBD1 aligns across 10 bases. The V and J ends lost 7 bases and 8 bases, in that order; junction bases with no gene match: 7. The CDR3 extends over 13 amino acids. Germline V CDR1 and CDR2: MNHEY, SVGAGI. In DNA, the CDR3 is TGTGCCAGCACCCGACAGGGGGCGAGAGGCTACACCTTC. The encoded protein is CASTRQGARGYTF.

The chain carries TRBV18 and TRBJ2-1; TRBD2 aligns across 11 bases. The CDR3 is made up of 17 amino acids. With 5 bases clipped from V and 0 bases from J, the junction kept 6 bases outside the gene matches. Germline loops: CDR1 KGHSH, CDR2 LQKENI. The CDR3, as DNA: TGTGCCAGCTCAGCGGGACTAGCGGACGGCTCCTACAATGAGCAGTTCTTC. Amino acids: CASSAGLADGSYNEQFF.

V and J are TRBV6-5 and TRBJ2-7; D gene ambiguous. This CDR3 region has 12 residues. In germline, CDR1 is MNHEY, CDR2 SVGAGI. The V and J ends lost 7 bases and 0 bases respectively, with 7 bases between them. The CDR3: CASTSTSYEQYF. As DNA, the CDR3 is TGTGCCAGCACCTCAACCTCCTACGAGCAGTACTTC.

The genes are TRBV11-2 and TRBJ2-2; D possibly corresponds to TRBD1 (6 bases). The V gene lost 2 bases and the J gene lost 6 bases, with 10 bases spanning the gap. The germline V gene has CDR1 SGHAT and CDR2 FQNNGV. The CDR3 runs to 14 residues. DNA of the CDR3: TGTGCCAGCAGCTTACAGGGGATGGCCGGGGAGCTGTTTTTT. It yields the protein CASSLQGMAGELFF.

This chain connects TRBV6-6 to TRBJ2-7; 7 bases agree with TRBD2. The V gene's germline CDR1 is MNHNY and CDR2 SVGAGI (reference sequence). CDR3 size: 15 residues. Trimming at V came to 2 bases and at J to 2 bases, leaving 6 bases not matched to a gene. The DNA of the CDR3 is TGTGCCAGCAGTTACGACACCGGGGGGACCTACGAGCAGTACTTC. Its protein is CASSYDTGGTYEQYF.

The V call is TRBV2, the J call TRBJ1-5; D is ambiguous. Germline V gene lookup returns CDR1 SNHLY and CDR2 FYNNEI. The germline V and J ends were trimmed by 7 bases and 0 bases, with 19 bases remaining between them. The CDR3 runs 17 residues. The CDR3 region has the DNA TGTGCCAGCATGGAGGACCCCTGGGGATATAGCAATCAGCCCCAGCATTTT. Protein product: CASMEDPWGYSNQPQHF.

The chain has TRBV7-9 and TRBJ2-2; 7 positions agree with TRBD1. The CDR3 is made up of 16 amino acids. V trimming: 1 base; J trimming: 5 bases; junction bases outside the gene matches: 7. Germline values: CDR1 SEHNR, CDR2 FQNEAQ (reference sequence). The CDR3 loop is CASSLELGGATGELFF. The CDR3 region has the DNA TGTGCCAGCAGCTTAGAATTAGGGGGCGCGACCGGGGAGCTGTTTTTT.

The gene calls are TRBV30 and TRBJ1-2, with D maybe TRBD1 (6 bases). Looked up from germline, CDR1 is GTSNPN and CDR2 is SVGIG (reference sequence). The CDR3 is 14 residues long. V gave up 4 bases and J gave up 8 bases, with 20 bases separating them. CDR3 coding DNA: TGTGCCTGGAAGACCACCCGGGACATGGGAGGCTACACCTTC. Residues: CAWKTTRDMGGYTF.

This chain links TRBV7-9 with TRBJ1-5; D not resolved. Looked up from germline, CDR1 is SEHNR and CDR2 is FQNEAQ (reference sequence). The ends were cut back, 4 bases at V and 4 bases at J, with 5 bases in the middle. The CDR3 covers 12 residues. In DNA form, the CDR3 reads TGTGCCAGCAGCTCGGCGAATCAGCCCCAGCATTTT. This sequence encodes CASSSANQPQHF.

The chain is built from TRBV27 and TRBJ1-2; D unresolved. With 9 bases removed from V and 3 bases from J, the gap between germline ends came to 14 bases. Germline V gene data show CDR1 as MNHEY and CDR2 as SMNVEV (reference sequence). The CDR3 consists of 13 residues. The CDR3: CASRGSGYYGYTF. Written as DNA, the CDR3 is TGTGCCAGTCGAGGGTCCGGTTACTATGGCTACACCTTC.

The V and J genes are TRBV10-1 and TRBJ2-7; D assignment may be TRBD1 or TRBD2 (5 bases each). Trimming took off 9 bases at V and 2 bases at J, with 14 bases between the two ends. From germline, CDR1 is WNHNN and CDR2 SYGVQD (reference sequence). The CDR3 has 13 amino acids. CDR3 coding DNA: TGCGCCAGTTCCCGGGACCTAACCTACGAGCAGTACTTC. Amino acid sequence: CASSRDLTYEQYF.

CDR3 amino acids: CASSPRGGEISYTF. In nucleotides, the CDR3 is TGTGCCAGCTCACCAAGAGGCGGTGAGATAAGCTACACCTTC. The chain has TRBV18 and TRBJ1-2, with D hard to call. The V gene's germline CDR1 is KGHSH and CDR2 LQKENI. CDR3 size: 14 residues. Between the trimmed V and J ends, which lost 2 bases and 9 bases, there was a span of 16 bases.

CDR3 loop: CASSFVQGRHTF. The DNA of the CDR3 is TGTGCCAGCAGTTTCGTACAGGGACGCCACACCTTC. This chain links TRBV28 with TRBJ1-2, with D possibly matching TRBD1 (6 bases). The V gene's germline CDR1 is MDHEN and CDR2 SYDVKM. The CDR3 is 12 amino acids. Trimming took 3 bases from V and 12 from J, leaving 14 bases between them.

V usage is TRBV7-2 and J usage is TRBJ2-5; D gene ambiguous. Between the trimmed V and J ends, which lost 1 base and 1 base, there was a span of 7 bases. This CDR3 has 14 residues. Germline-derived CDR1 and CDR2 are SGHTA and FQGNSA. CDR3 sequence (DNA): TGTGCCAGCAGCTTAGGTGGGTTCCAAGAGACCCAGTACTTC. Amino acids: CASSLGGFQETQYF.

The chain links TRBV19 to TRBJ2-1; TRBD2 aligns across 16 bases. The germline gives CDR1 LNHDA, CDR2 SQIVND (reference sequence). The CDR3 spans 18 residues. With 5 bases clipped from V and 6 bases from J, the junction kept 10 bases outside the gene matches. CDR3 loop: CASSLLPGLAGGSNEQFF. CDR3 nucleotide sequence: TGTGCCAGTAGTCTCCTACCGGGACTAGCGGGAGGGTCCAATGAGCAGTTCTTC.

The chain carries TRBV4-1 and TRBJ2-5; the D gene is possibly TRBD2 (6 bases). In germline, CDR1 is MGHRA, CDR2 YSYEKL. V gave up 0 bases and J gave up 2 bases, with 13 bases separating them. This CDR3 contains 16 residues. DNA for the CDR3: TGCGCCAGCAGCCAAGAACTGGGCGGGAAACAAGAGACCCAGTACTTC. Its protein product is CASSQELGGKQETQYF.

The V gene is TRBV2, the J gene TRBJ2-2; no clear D. The germline V gene encodes CDR1 SNHLY and CDR2 FYNNEI. Trimming removed 6 bases at V and 4 bases at J, with 9 bases between. The CDR3 totals 13 residues. The CDR3: CASSDRGTGELFF. Written as DNA, the CDR3 is TGTGCCAGCAGCGACCGCGGCACCGGGGAGCTGTTTTTT.

The chain employs TRBV27 and TRBJ2-1; TRBD2 matches 12 bases. V was clipped by 6 bases and J by 5 bases; unmatched bases: 5. This CDR3 is built from 15 residues. Germline CDR1 reads MNHEY; CDR2 reads SMNVEV (reference sequence). CDR3 amino acids: CASSKGLAGHNEQFF. CDR3 sequence (DNA): TGTGCCAGCAGCAAGGGACTAGCGGGCCACAATGAGCAGTTCTTC.

This chain uses TRBV19 with TRBJ1-4, with TRBD1 matching over 8 bases. V trimming: 9 bases; J trimming: 7 bases; junction bases outside the gene matches: 10. CDR1 and CDR2 (germline): LNHDA, SQIVND (reference sequence). The CDR3 runs to 14 residues. The CDR3 loop reads CASNGQGVSEKLFF. In nucleotides, the CDR3 is TGTGCCAGCAACGGACAGGGCGTTTCTGAAAAACTGTTTTTT.

In DNA form, the CDR3 reads TGTGCCAGCAGCCAAGAAAAACTGTTTTTT. Residues: CASSQEKLFF. This chain uses TRBV4-2 with TRBJ1-4, with no clear D. The CDR3 contains 10 residues. Trimming took 0 bases from V and 10 from J, leaving 0 bases between them. Germline lookup yields CDR1 LGHNA and CDR2 YNFKEQ.

This sequence joins TRBV4-1 and TRBJ1-2; D is perhaps TRBD1 (5 bases). CDR1 is MGHRA and CDR2 is YSYEKL in the germline V gene. This CDR3 spans 15 amino acids. V lost 1 base, J lost 2 bases, and 11 bases lay in between. CDR3 coding DNA: TGCGCCAGCAGCCAAGTCAATGGGGCAAACTATGGCTACACCTTC. This codes for CASSQVNGANYGYTF.

The chain joins TRBV19 to TRBJ1-2, with 9 bases that match TRBD1. J lost 5 bases, V lost 5 bases, and 18 bases had no gene match. This CDR3 region has 18 residues. Germline loops: CDR1 LNHDA, CDR2 SQIVND (reference sequence). Here the CDR3 DNA reads TGTGCCAGTAGTGCTTACGGACAGGGGACCTTAGGAGCGTATGGCTACACCTTC. Protein product: CASSAYGQGTLGAYGYTF. Drawing the rest from reference TRBV19 and TRBJ1-2, the complete variable domain is DGGITQSPKYLFRKEGQNVTLSCEQNLNHDAMYWYRQDPGQGLRLIYYSQIVNDFQKGDIAEGYSVSREKKESFPLTVTSAQKNPTAFYLCASSAYGQGTLGAYGYTFGSGTRLTVV.

This chain joins TRBV14 and TRBJ2-5; the D gene could be TRBD1 or TRBD2 (5 bases each). V shed 0 bases and J shed 2 bases, with 10 bases lying between them. CDR3 length: 15 residues. Germline loops: CDR1 SGHDN, CDR2 FVKESK. CDR3 sequence (DNA): TGTGCCAGCAGCCAAGATTGGGGACGGCAAGAGACCCAGTACTTC. It codes for CASSQDWGRQETQYF.